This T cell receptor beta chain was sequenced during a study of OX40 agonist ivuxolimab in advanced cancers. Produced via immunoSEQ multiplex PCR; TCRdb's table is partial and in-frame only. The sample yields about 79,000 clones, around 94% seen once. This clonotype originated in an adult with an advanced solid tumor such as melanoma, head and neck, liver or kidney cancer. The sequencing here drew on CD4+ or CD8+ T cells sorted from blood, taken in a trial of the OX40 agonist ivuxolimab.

CDR3 in DNA: TGTGCCAGCAGCTTGTGGCCGGGGGCCGATGAGCAGTTCTTC. Translating gives CASSLWPGADEQFF. This chain connects TRBV5-5 to TRBJ2-1; tentatively, D is TRBD1 or TRBD2 (6 bases each). This CDR3 spans 14 amino acids. Trimming left V 1 base short and J 8 bases short, with 13 bases between. CDR1 SGHKS and CDR2 YYEKEE come from the germline V gene (reference sequence).